The rows below give T cell receptor beta chains drawn from one sample of a study of blood T cells in healthy people across ages. One entry per CDR3 protein, called by TCRdb with MiXCR from the 5' RACE reads. The sample carries around 790,000 distinct CDR3 sequences, around 42% recorded once. Material: blood. The receptors here all came from a man aged 55 to 70 in good health. Both conserved end residues are part of each CDR3. A D gene is named only where the DNA matches it firmly. Clone size is not always given. Where it is, it says once, few, many or a class for expanded clones.

NA TRBJ1-2 TRBV6-1 NA CASSAGEISNYGYTF TGTGCCAGCAGCGCCGGGGAGATATCTAACTATGGCTACACCTTC
few TRBJ2-1 TRBV7-8 TRBD1 CASSSYDRGLGGNEQFF TGTGCCAGCAGCTCCTACGACAGGGGTCTCGGGGGAAATGAGCAGTTCTTC
NA TRBJ1-2 TRBV2 NA CAIRTDLNYGYTF TGTGCCATCAGGACAGACTTGAACTATGGCTACACCTTC
once TRBJ2-4 TRBV28 TRBD2 CASSLGLGERGKNIQYF TGTGCCAGCAGTTTAGGGTTGGGGGAGCGGGGCAAAAACATTCAGTACTTC
NA TRBJ2-3 TRBV4-1 NA CASSQGLVRGRETDTQYF TGCGCCAGCAGCCAAGGTCTAGTAAGGGGACGGGAGACAGATACGCAGTATTTT
NA TRBJ1-2 TRBV5-1 TRBD1 CASSTGGQGRGYGYTF TGCGCCAGCAGCACCGGAGGACAGGGCCGGGGCTATGGCTACACCTTC
few TRBJ2-1 TRBV20-1 NA CSASQTGSGQFF TGCAGTGCTAGCCAAACAGGGTCGGGGCAGTTCTTC
NA TRBJ2-7 TRBV20-1 NA CSAQTGYEQYF TGCAGTGCTCAAACAGGCTACGAGCAGTACTTC
NA TRBJ2-7 TRBV6-2/TRBV6-3 NA CASSYYRGSSYEQYF TGTGCCAGCAGTTACTACCGGGGAAGCTCCTACGAGCAGTACTTC
few TRBJ1-2 TRBV12-3/TRBV12-4 NA CASSLGGMGYGYTF TGTGCCAGCAGTTTAGGCGGAATGGGTTATGGCTACACCTTC
few TRBJ2-7 TRBV3-1 TRBD2 CASSQDRGGVKEQYF TGTGCCAGCAGCCAAGACCGGGGGGGTGTAAAGGAGCAGTACTTC
NA TRBJ1-2 TRBV9 NA CASSGGSGTKFYGYTF TGTGCCAGCAGCGGCGGATCAGGGACGAAATTCTATGGCTACACCTTC
NA TRBJ2-7 TRBV30 NA CAWSVQGGRGNEQYF TGTGCCTGGAGTGTACAAGGGGGGAGAGGGAACGAGCAGTACTTC
few TRBJ2-1 TRBV5-5 TRBD2 CASSPRGLAGRRLNEQFF TGTGCCAGCAGCCCGAGAGGACTAGCGGGGAGACGACTGAATGAGCAGTTCTTC
few TRBJ2-1 TRBV11-2 NA CASSHGDSYNEQFF TGTGCCAGCAGCCACGGGGACTCCTACAATGAGCAGTTCTTC
few TRBJ2-7 TRBV6-5 TRBD1 CASRGTGYTYEQYF TGTGCCAGCAGAGGGACAGGGTATACCTACGAGCAGTACTTC
NA TRBJ1-2 TRBV9 NA CASSVEGRHGYTF TGTGCCAGCAGCGTAGAGGGACGGCATGGCTACACCTTC
NA TRBJ1-6 TRBV6-1 NA CASSGQTTPNSPLHF TGTGCCAGCAGTGGGCAGACTACCCCTAATTCACCCCTCCACTTT
NA TRBJ2-5 TRBV5-1 NA CASSSGTKSQETQYF TGCGCCAGCAGCTCCGGGACCAAGAGCCAAGAGACCCAGTACTTC
NA TRBJ2-3 TRBV20-1 NA CSATPGSTDTQYF TGCAGTGCCACCCCAGGGAGCACAGATACGCAGTATTTT
NA TRBJ2-1 TRBV7-8 TRBD1 CASSFRPGQGYNEQFF TGTGCCAGCAGCTTCCGACCGGGACAGGGGTACAATGAGCAGTTCTTC
few TRBJ2-4 TRBV20-1 TRBD2 CSAEGGQRILQYF TGCAGTGCTGAGGGAGGGCAGAGAATACTTCAGTACTTC
few TRBJ2-1 TRBV7-2 NA CASSFLGPDEQFF TGTGCCAGCAGCTTTCTCGGACCGGACGAGCAGTTCTTC
few TRBJ2-1 TRBV28 NA CASSTEGAGEQFF TGTGCCAGCAGTACGGAGGGTGCCGGTGAGCAGTTCTTC
NA TRBJ1-1 TRBV29-1 TRBD1 CSVSTGSNTEAFF TGCAGCGTTTCGACAGGGTCGAACACTGAAGCTTTCTTT
few TRBJ2-3 TRBV4-3 NA CASSQQIADTQYF TGCGCCAGCAGCCAGCAAATAGCGGATACGCAGTATTTT
NA TRBJ1-2 TRBV6-6 TRBD1 CASTRTGVYGYTF TGTGCCAGCACCCGGACAGGGGTCTATGGCTACACCTTC
NA TRBJ2-3 TRBV7-9 NA CASSWSIGGRTDTQYF TGTGCCAGCAGCTGGTCGATTGGGGGTCGCACAGATACGCAGTATTTT
NA TRBJ2-3 TRBV6-1 TRBD2 CASSSGFVAGGRDTQYF TGTGCCAGCAGCTCCGGCTTTGTGGCCGGGGGGAGAGATACGCAGTATTTT
NA TRBJ2-2 TRBV4-3 NA CASSHQQGKRTTGELFF TGCGCCAGCAGCCATCAACAGGGAAAAAGAACGACCGGGGAGCTGTTTTTT
NA TRBJ2-5 TRBV20-1 TRBD1 CSAHTSDRAQETQYF TGCAGTGCTCATACCAGCGACAGGGCCCAAGAGACCCAGTACTTC
NA TRBJ1-6 TRBV6-5 TRBD1 CASGRDRPNNSPLHF TGTGCCAGCGGCAGGGACAGGCCTAATAATTCACCCCTCCACTTT
few TRBJ2-4 TRBV24-1 NA CATSESGAKNIQYF TGTGCCACCAGTGAAAGTGGAGCCAAAAACATTCAGTACTTC
NA TRBJ2-7 TRBV20-1 TRBD2 CSARDRVLAGGEQYF TGCAGTGCTAGAGATCGGGTACTAGCGGGGGGTGAGCAGTACTTC
NA TRBJ2-5 TRBV6-2/TRBV6-3 NA CASSYSSVGRETQYF TGTGCCAGCAGTTACTCGAGTGTAGGACGAGAGACCCAGTACTTC
NA TRBJ1-5 TRBV2 NA CASGAEVNQPQHF TGTGCCAGCGGGGCAGAAGTAAATCAGCCCCAGCATTTT
NA TRBJ2-3 TRBV5-1 NA CATSPGGDTDTQYF TGCGCCACCTCCCCCGGGGGAGACACAGATACGCAGTATTTT
NA TRBJ2-1 TRBV5-6 NA CASSYMVGDSYNEQFF TGTGCCAGCAGCTATATGGTGGGGGACTCCTACAATGAGCAGTTCTTC
few TRBJ2-4 TRBV27 NA CASSWTAKNIQYF TGTGCCAGCAGCTGGACAGCCAAAAACATTCAGTACTTC
NA TRBJ2-5 TRBV6-2/TRBV6-3 NA CASSPSGFSGETQYF TGTGCCAGCAGTCCCTCGGGCTTTAGTGGGGAGACCCAGTACTTC
NA TRBJ2-5 TRBV6-1 NA CASSEAIIGPQETQYF TGTGCCAGCAGTGAAGCAATTATAGGCCCCCAAGAGACCCAGTACTTC
NA TRBJ2-1 TRBV6-5 NA CASSYSGTFGGNEQFF TGTGCCAGCAGTTACTCCGGGACCTTTGGAGGTAATGAGCAGTTCTTC
NA TRBJ1-2 TRBV9 TRBD1 CASSQLPQGTVYGYTF TGTGCCAGCAGCCAACTCCCACAGGGGACCGTCTATGGCTACACCTTC
NA TRBJ1-2 TRBV7-2 NA CASTLFHGGDGYTF TGTGCCAGCACCCTATTCCACGGGGGGGATGGCTACACCTTC
NA TRBJ2-7 TRBV11-3 TRBD2 CASSFGLAGTDEQYF TGTGCCAGCAGCTTTGGACTAGCGGGGACCGACGAGCAGTACTTC
few TRBJ2-7 TRBV5-1 NA CASSPAGASSYEQYF TGCGCCAGCAGCCCTGCGGGGGCAAGCTCCTACGAGCAGTACTTC
few TRBJ2-7 TRBV9 TRBD2 CASSVGTSGGARSYEQYF TGTGCCAGCAGCGTAGGGACTAGCGGGGGGGCCCGGTCCTACGAGCAGTACTTC
NA TRBJ1-2 TRBV7-2 NA CASSMSRGPHGYTF TGTGCCAGCAGCATGAGCCGGGGGCCACATGGCTACACCTTC
NA TRBJ2-7 TRBV6-4 NA CASSDVGPSLYEQYF TGTGCCAGCAGTGACGTAGGTCCCTCCCTCTACGAGCAGTACTTC
NA TRBJ1-5 TRBV5-5 NA CASSFQANQPQHF TGTGCCAGCAGCTTTCAAGCCAATCAGCCCCAGCATTTT
many TRBJ2-7 TRBV7-2 NA CASSSQGNLIGEQYF TGTGCCAGCAGCTCGCAGGGGAACCTCATCGGCGAGCAGTACTTC
few TRBJ1-2 TRBV14 NA CASSQDRGFGYTF TGTGCCAGCAGCCAGGACCGGGGATTCGGCTACACCTTC
NA TRBJ1-5 TRBV15 NA CATSRDLGPRGVNQPQHF TGTGCCACCAGCAGAGATTTGGGTCCCAGGGGAGTCAATCAGCCCCAGCATTTT
NA TRBJ2-1 TRBV20-1 TRBD1 CSVTGEHYNEQFF TGCAGTGTGACAGGGGAACACTACAATGAGCAGTTCTTC
few TRBJ2-7 TRBV2 TRBD1 CASSALGQGNYEQYF TGTGCCAGCAGTGCGCTCGGACAGGGCAATTACGAGCAGTACTTC
few TRBJ2-1 TRBV27 NA CASSPTPTEQFF TGTGCCAGCAGCCCGACACCGACTGAGCAGTTCTTC
NA TRBJ1-5 TRBV29-1 TRBD1 CSVGDRTNQPQHF TGCAGCGTTGGGGACAGAACTAATCAGCCCCAGCATTTT
few TRBJ2-7 TRBV14 NA CASSRTRGIVEQYF TGTGCCAGCAGCCGAACCAGAGGGATAGTCGAGCAGTACTTC
NA TRBJ1-4 TRBV9 NA CASSVEGRPNEKLFF TGTGCCAGCAGCGTAGAAGGCAGGCCTAATGAAAAACTGTTTTTT
NA TRBJ2-5 TRBV18 NA CASSQLDRLAETQYF TGTGCCAGCTCACAATTGGACAGGCTAGCGGAGACCCAGTACTTC